Listed here is a single TCR beta chain. The making of cDNA relied on 5'RACE with 10-nucleotide random UMIs. TCRdb used MiXCR to reprocess the 5' RACE reads, holding one entry per CDR3 protein. This sample has about 28,000 distinct CDR3 sequences, with 10% to 15% found just once. These data come from a study of neurological immune-mediated disorders. The CDR3 totals 15 residues. After removal of 5 bases from V and 5 bases from J, the junction contained 4 bases not matched to a gene. CDR1 MDHEN and CDR2 SYDVKM come from the germline V gene. This clonotype was sampled from a man aged 60-69 years in good health. This chain connects TRBV28 to TRBJ2-7; 15 bases align to TRBD2. The specimen was PBMCs. For the CDR3, the DNA is TGTGCCAGCAGTCCCGGGACTAGCGGGAGGCACGAGCAGTACTTC. It yields the protein CASSPGTSGRHEQYF. Variable domain in full (rest from reference TRBV28 and TRBJ2-7): DVKVTQSSRYLVKRTGEKVFLECVQDMDHENMFWYRQDPGLGLRLIYFSYDVKMKEKGDIPEGYSVSREKKERFSLILESASTNQTSMYLCASSPGTSGRHEQYFGPGTRLTVT.